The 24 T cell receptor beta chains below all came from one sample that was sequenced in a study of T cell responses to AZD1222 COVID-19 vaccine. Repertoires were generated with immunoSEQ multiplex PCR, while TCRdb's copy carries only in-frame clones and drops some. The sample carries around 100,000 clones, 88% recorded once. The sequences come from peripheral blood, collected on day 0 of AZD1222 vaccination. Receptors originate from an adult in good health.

The CDR3 DNA reads as TGCGCCAGCAGCCAAGGGGTGACAGGGATGGCAGTTACGCAGTATTTT. This encodes CASSQGVTGMAVTQYF. This chain uses TRBV4-3 with TRBJ2-3, with 7 bases matching TRBD1. Trimming cost V 1 base and J 8 bases; bases outside gene matches: 12. This CDR3 region has 16 residues. Germline CDR1 is LGHNA and CDR2 is YSLEER.

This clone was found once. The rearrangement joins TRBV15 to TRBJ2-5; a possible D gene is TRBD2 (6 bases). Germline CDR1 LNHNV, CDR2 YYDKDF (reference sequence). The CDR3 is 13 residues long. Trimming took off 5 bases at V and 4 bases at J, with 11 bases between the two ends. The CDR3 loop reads CATSGTSLETQYF. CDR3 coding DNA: TGTGCCACCAGCGGAACTAGCTTAGAGACCCAGTACTTC. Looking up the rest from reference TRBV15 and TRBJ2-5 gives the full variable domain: DAMVIQNPRYQVTQFGKPVTLSCSQTLNHNVMYWYQQKSSQAPKLLFHYYDKDFNNEADTPDNFQSRRPNTSFCFLDIRSPGLGDTAMYLCATSGTSLETQYFGPGTRLLVL.

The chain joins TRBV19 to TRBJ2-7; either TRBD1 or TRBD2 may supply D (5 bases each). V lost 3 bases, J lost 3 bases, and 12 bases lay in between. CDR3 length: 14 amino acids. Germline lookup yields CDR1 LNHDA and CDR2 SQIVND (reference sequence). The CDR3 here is CASSMARAGYEQYF. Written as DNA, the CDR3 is TGTGCCAGTAGTATGGCCAGGGCGGGCTACGAGCAGTACTTC.

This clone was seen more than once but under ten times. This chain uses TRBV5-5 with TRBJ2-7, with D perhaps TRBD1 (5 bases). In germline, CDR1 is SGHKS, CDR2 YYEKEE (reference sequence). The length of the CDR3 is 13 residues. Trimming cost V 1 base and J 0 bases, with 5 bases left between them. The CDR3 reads CASSLTGSYEQYF. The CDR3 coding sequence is TGTGCCAGCAGCTTGACAGGCTCCTACGAGCAGTACTTC.

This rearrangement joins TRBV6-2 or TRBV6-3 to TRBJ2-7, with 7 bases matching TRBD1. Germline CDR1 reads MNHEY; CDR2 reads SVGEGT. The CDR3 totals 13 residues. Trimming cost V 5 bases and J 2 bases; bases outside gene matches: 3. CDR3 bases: TGTGCCAGCAGTCGACAGGGCACCTACGAGCAGTACTTC. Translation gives CASSRQGTYEQYF.

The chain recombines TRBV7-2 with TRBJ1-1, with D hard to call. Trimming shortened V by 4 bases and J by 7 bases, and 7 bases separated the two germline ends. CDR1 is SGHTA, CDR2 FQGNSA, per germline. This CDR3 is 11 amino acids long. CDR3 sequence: CASSSFSEAFF. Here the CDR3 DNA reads TGTGCCAGCAGCTCCTTCAGTGAAGCTTTCTTT.

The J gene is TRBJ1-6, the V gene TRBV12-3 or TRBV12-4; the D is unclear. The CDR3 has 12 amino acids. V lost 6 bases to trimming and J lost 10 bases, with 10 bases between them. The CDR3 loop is CASRRPGSPLHF. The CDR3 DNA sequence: TGTGCCAGCAGACGTCCCGGCTCACCCCTCCACTTT.

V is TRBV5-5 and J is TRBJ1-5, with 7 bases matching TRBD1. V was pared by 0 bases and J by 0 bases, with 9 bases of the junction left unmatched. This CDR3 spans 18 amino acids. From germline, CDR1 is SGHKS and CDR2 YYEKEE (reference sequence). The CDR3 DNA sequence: TGTGCCAGCAGCTTGGCGGGGACAGATTATTATAGCAATCAGCCCCAGCATTTT. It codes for CASSLAGTDYYSNQPQHF.

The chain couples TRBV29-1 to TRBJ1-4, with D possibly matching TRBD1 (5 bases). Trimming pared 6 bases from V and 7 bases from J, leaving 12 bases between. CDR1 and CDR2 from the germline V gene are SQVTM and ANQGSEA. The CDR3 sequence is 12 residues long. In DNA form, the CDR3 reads TGCAGCGTCCGGGACCCGGGTGAAAAACTGTTTTTT. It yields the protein CSVRDPGEKLFF.

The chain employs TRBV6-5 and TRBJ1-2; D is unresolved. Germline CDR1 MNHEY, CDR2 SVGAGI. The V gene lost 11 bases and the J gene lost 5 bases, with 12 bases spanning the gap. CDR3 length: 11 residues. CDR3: CAAGWGYGYTF. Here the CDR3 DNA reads TGTGCCGCCGGGTGGGGTTATGGCTACACCTTC.

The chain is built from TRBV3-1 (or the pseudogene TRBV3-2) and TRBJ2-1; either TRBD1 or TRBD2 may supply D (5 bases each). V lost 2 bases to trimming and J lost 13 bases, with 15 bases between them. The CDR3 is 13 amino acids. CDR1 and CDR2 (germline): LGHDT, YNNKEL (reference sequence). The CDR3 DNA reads TGTGCCAGCAGCCAATATAGGGGCCGGGGCCAGTTCTTC. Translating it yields CASSQYRGRGQFF.

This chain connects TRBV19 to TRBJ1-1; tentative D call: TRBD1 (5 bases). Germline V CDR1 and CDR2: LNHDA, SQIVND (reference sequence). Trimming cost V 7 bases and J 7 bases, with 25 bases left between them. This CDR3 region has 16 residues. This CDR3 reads CASKDGVGAAHSEAFF. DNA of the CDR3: TGTGCCAGTAAGGACGGGGTAGGGGCTGCGCATAGTGAAGCTTTCTTT.

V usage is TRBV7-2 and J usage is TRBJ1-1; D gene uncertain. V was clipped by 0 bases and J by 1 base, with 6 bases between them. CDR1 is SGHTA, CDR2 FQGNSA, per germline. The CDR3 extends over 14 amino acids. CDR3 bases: TGTGCCAGCAGCTTAGCGCCTGGGAACACTGAAGCTTTCTTT. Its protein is CASSLAPGNTEAFF.

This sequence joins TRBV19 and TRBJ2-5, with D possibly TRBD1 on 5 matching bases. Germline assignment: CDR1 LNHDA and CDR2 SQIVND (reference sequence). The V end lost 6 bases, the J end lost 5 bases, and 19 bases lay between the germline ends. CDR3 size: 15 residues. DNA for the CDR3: TGTGCCAGTAGCCCAAGGGGCCTACTCTCGGAGACCCAGTACTTC. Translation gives CASSPRGLLSETQYF.

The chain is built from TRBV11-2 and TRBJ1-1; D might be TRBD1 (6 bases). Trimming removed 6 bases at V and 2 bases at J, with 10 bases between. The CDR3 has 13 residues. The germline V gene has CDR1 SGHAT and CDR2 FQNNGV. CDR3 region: CASSLDSNTEAFF. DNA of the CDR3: TGTGCCAGCAGTTTGGACAGTAACACTGAAGCTTTCTTT.

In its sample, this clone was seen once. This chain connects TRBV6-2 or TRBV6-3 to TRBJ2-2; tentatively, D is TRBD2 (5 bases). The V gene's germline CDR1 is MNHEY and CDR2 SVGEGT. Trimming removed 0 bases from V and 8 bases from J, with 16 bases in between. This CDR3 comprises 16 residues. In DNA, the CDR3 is TGTGCCAGCAGTTACTCGAAAGGTAGCGCCTCGGGGGAGCTGTTTTTT. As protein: CASSYSKGSASGELFF.

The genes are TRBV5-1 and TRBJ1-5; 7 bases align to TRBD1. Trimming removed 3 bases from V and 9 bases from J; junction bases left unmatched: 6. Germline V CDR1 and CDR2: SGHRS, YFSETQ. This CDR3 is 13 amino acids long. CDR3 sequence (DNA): TGCGCCAGCAGCTCACAGGGGTCAGGGCCCCAGCATTTT. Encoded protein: CASSSQGSGPQHF.

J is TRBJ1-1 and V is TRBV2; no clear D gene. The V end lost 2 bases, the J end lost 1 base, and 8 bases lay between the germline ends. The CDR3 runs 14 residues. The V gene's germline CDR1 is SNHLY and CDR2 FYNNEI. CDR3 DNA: TGTGCCAGCAGTGAAAGTTTAGGGAACACTGAAGCTTTCTTT. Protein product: CASSESLGNTEAFF.

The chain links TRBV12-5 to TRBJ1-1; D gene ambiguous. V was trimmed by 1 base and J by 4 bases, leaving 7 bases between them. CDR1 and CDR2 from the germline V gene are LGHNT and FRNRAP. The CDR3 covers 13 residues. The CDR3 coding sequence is TGTGCTAGTGGTTTGGGGGGAGGCACTGAAGCTTTCTTT. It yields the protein CASGLGGGTEAFF.

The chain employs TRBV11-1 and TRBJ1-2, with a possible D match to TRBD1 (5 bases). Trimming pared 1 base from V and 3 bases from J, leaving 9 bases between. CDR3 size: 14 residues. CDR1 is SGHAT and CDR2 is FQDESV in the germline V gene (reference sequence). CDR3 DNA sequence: TGTGCCAGCAGCTTAGATGGGGACGACTATGGCTACACCTTC. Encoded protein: CASSLDGDDYGYTF.

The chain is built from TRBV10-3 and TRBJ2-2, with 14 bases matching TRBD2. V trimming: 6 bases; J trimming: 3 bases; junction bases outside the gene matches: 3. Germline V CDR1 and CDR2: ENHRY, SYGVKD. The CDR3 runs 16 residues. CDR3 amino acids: CAIRGLAGEYTGELFF. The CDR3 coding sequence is TGTGCCATCAGGGGACTAGCGGGGGAGTACACCGGGGAGCTGTTTTTT.

CDR3 amino acids: CASSQGLSTFTGELFF. The CDR3, as DNA: TGTGCCAGCAGCCAGGGACTTTCTACCTTCACCGGGGAGCTGTTTTTT. The chain is built from TRBV5-4 and TRBJ2-2; D might be TRBD2 (6 bases). This CDR3 has 16 residues. Germline CDR1 SGHNT, CDR2 YYREEE (reference sequence). V lost 4 bases, J lost 4 bases, and 17 bases lay in between.

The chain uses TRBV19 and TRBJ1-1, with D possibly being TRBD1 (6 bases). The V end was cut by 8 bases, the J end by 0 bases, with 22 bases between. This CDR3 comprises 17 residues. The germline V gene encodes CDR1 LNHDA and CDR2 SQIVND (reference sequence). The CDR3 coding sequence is TGTGCCAGTTTTCCATCGCGTGGGGGGGCGGTGAACACTGAAGCTTTCTTT. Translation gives CASFPSRGGAVNTEAFF.

This CDR3 is CASSETNTEAFF. The CDR3 region has the DNA TGCGCCAGCAGTGAGACCAACACTGAAGCTTTCTTT. This chain connects TRBV10-2 to TRBJ1-1; unclear D gene. The V gene lost 2 bases and the J gene lost 2 bases, with 3 bases spanning the gap. The CDR3 length is 12 residues. Per germline, CDR1 WSHSY and CDR2 SAAADI.